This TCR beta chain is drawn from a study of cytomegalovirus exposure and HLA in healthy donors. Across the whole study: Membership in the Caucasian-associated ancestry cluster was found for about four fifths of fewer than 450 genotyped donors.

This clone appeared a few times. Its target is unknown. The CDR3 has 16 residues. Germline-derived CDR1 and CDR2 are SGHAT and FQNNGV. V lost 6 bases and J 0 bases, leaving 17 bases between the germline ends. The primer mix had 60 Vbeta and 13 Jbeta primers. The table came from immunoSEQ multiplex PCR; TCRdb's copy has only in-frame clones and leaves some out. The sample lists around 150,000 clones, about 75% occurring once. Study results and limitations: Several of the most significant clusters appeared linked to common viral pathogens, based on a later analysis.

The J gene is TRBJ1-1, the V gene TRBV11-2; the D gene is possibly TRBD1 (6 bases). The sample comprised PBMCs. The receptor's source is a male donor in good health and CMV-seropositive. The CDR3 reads CASRDSWLPLNTEAFF. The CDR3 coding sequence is TGTGCCAGCAGGGACAGTTGGCTTCCTTTGAACACTGAAGCTTTCTTT.